Shown below are 30 T cell receptor beta chains from a single sample sequenced in a study of CD8+ T cells in alopecia areata. Treatment reported: oral pan-JAK inhibitor, 5-10 mg twice daily. It was cDNA, reverse transcribed from extracted RNA, that served as the sequencing template. Measured with immunoSEQ multiplex PCR; TCRdb has only the in-frame clones, and not every one. The sample has roughly 180,000 clones, approximately 51% seen once. The sample in question was CD8+ T cells sorted from blood, obtained between weeks 51 and 52, from a patient treated with tofacitinib. All receptors come from a human donor with alopecia areata.

Comment on this clone: The sample contains more than one DNA sequence encoding this CDR3. The chain has TRBV30 and TRBJ1-1; D not certain. The V gene's germline CDR1 is GTSNPN and CDR2 SVGIG (reference sequence). The V end lost 2 bases, the J end lost 6 bases, and 7 bases lay between the germline ends. The CDR3 extends over 11 amino acids. The CDR3 region has the DNA TGTGCCTGGAGTTGGCGGGCTGAAGCTTTCTTT. Protein sequence: CAWSWRAEAFF. Full variable domain (outside the CDR3, taken from reference TRBV30 and TRBJ1-1): SQTIHQWPATLVQPVGSPLSLECTVEGTSNPNLYWYRQAAGRGLQLLFYSVGIGQISSEVPQNLSASRPQDRQFILSSKKLLLSDSGFYLCAWSWRAEAFFGQGTRLTVV.

This clone appeared a few times. This sequence joins TRBV5-4 and TRBJ2-3, with D possibly being TRBD1 or TRBD2 (5 bases each). V was pared by 4 bases and J by 2 bases, with 17 bases between. The length of the CDR3 is 16 residues. Germline values: CDR1 SGHNT, CDR2 YYREEE (reference sequence). CDR3 in amino acids: CASSDGGVDITDTQYF. The CDR3 DNA reads TGTGCCAGCAGCGATGGGGGAGTGGACATCACAGATACGCAGTATTTT.

This rearrangement joins TRBV5-6 to TRBJ1-5; D is unclear. V was cut by 4 bases and J by 9 bases, with 11 bases left in between. Germline loops: CDR1 SGHDT, CDR2 YYEEEE. The CDR3 totals 12 residues. The CDR3 loop is CASSRQNGPQHF. CDR3 DNA sequence: TGTGCCAGCAGCCGACAAAACGGGCCCCAGCATTTT.

This clone was counted a few times. This chain links TRBV11-2 with TRBJ2-1; 10 nucleotides line up with TRBD2. Germline CDR1 and CDR2: SGHAT and FQNNGV. V was pared by 4 bases and J by 1 base, with 1 base of the junction left unmatched. The CDR3 has 15 residues. DNA of the CDR3: TGTGCCAGCAGCTCTAGCGGGGGTTCCTACAATGAGCAGTTCTTC. This gives the protein CASSSSGGSYNEQFF. The full variable domain, rest sourced from reference TRBV11-2 and TRBJ2-1, is EAGVAQSPRYKIIEKRQSVAFWCNPISGHATLYWYQQILGQGPKLLIQFQNNGVVDDSQLPKDRFSAERLKGVDSTLKIQPAKLEDSAVYLCASSSSGGSYNEQFFGPGTRLTVL.

A few counts support this clone. The chain employs TRBV5-1 and TRBJ2-3; a weak D match, TRBD1 (6 bases). V was pared by 0 bases and J by 4 bases, with 12 bases between. The CDR3 loop spans 15 amino acids. Looked up from germline, CDR1 is SGHRS and CDR2 is YFSETQ. The CDR3 DNA is TGCGCCAGCAGCTTGGAAGGGGGTCTAGCAGATACGCAGTATTTT. As protein: CASSLEGGLADTQYF.

The J gene is TRBJ1-1, the V gene TRBV20-1; D not resolved. The CDR3 spans 11 residues. Trimming removed 2 bases from V and 11 bases from J, with 12 bases in between. Germline V CDR1 and CDR2: DFQATT, SNEGSKA (reference sequence). The CDR3, as DNA: TGCAGTGCTAGAATGGGAGATGAGGCTTTCTTT. Translation: CSARMGDEAFF.

This clone occurred a few times. The chain links TRBV29-1 to TRBJ2-7; a possible D gene is TRBD2 (5 bases). Looked up from germline, CDR1 is SQVTM and CDR2 is ANQGSEA. The CDR3 spans 10 residues. V lost 7 bases to trimming and J lost 5 bases, with 9 bases between them. The CDR3 DNA sequence: TGCAGCGCCATACTAGACGAGCAGTACTTC. As protein: CSAILDEQYF.

The V and J genes are TRBV20-1 and TRBJ2-1; D is unresolved. The CDR3 is made up of 11 amino acids. Between the trimmed V and J ends, which lost 2 bases and 7 bases, there was a span of 6 bases. Germline CDR1 is DFQATT and CDR2 is SNEGSKA (reference sequence). The CDR3 bases are TGCAGTGCTAGAAAAGCTAATGAGCAGTTCTTC. Residues: CSARKANEQFF.

This clone was seen a few times. The rearrangement links TRBV7-9 to TRBJ2-7; TRBD2 aligns across 9 bases. The CDR3 has 14 amino acids. The germline CDR1 and CDR2 sequences are SEHNR and FQNEAQ (reference sequence). J was trimmed by 5 bases and V by 4 bases; bases with no gene match: 6. CDR3 loop: CASSSSGTSHEQYF. In DNA, the CDR3 is TGTGCCAGCAGCTCCTCCGGGACTAGCCACGAGCAGTACTTC.

This clone showed up just a few times. V and J are TRBV5-5 and TRBJ2-1; weak D call: TRBD2 (5 bases). The germline gives CDR1 SGHKS, CDR2 YYEKEE (reference sequence). CDR3 length equals 15 residues. Trimming removed 3 bases at V and 0 bases at J, with 10 bases between. CDR3 sequence reads: CASSSDLSSYNEQFF. The CDR3 coding sequence is TGTGCCAGCAGCTCGGACTTGAGCTCCTACAATGAGCAGTTCTTC.

The chain links TRBV30 to TRBJ2-3; no clear D. Germline CDR1 GTSNPN, CDR2 SVGIG (reference sequence). V was cut by 2 bases and J by 0 bases, with 6 bases left in between. The CDR3 sequence is 13 residues long. The CDR3 nucleotides are TGTGCCTGGAGTCCGGCGAGCACAGATACGCAGTATTTT. Amino acid sequence: CAWSPASTDTQYF.

J is TRBJ1-1 and V is TRBV7-9, with D hard to call. The CDR3 runs 11 residues. Looked up from germline, CDR1 is SEHNR and CDR2 is FQNEAQ (reference sequence). V was pared by 4 bases and J by 4 bases, with 4 bases between. The DNA for the CDR3 is TGTGCCAGCAGCTCTCTCACTGAAGCTTTCTTT. This sequence encodes CASSSLTEAFF.

About this clone itself: Other DNA sequences of this sample code for an identical CDR3. The V call is TRBV5-1, the J call TRBJ1-1, with D tentatively TRBD1 (6 bases). The germline CDR1 and CDR2 sequences are SGHRS and YFSETQ. The CDR3 sequence is 13 residues long. V lost 4 bases to trimming and J lost 2 bases, with 9 bases between them. The CDR3 nucleotides read TGCGCCAGCAGCCTACAGGGAAACACTGAAGCTTTCTTT. Its protein product is CASSLQGNTEAFF.

The rearrangement links TRBV9 to TRBJ1-2, with D tentatively TRBD1 (6 bases). CDR1 is SGDLS, CDR2 YYNGEE, per germline. The V end was cut by 1 base, the J end by 4 bases, with 14 bases between. CDR3 length equals 15 residues. CDR3 nucleotide sequence: TGTGCCAGCAGCGTAAGGACAGACCAAACCTATGGCTACACCTTC. As protein: CASSVRTDQTYGYTF.

The chain links TRBV7-9 to TRBJ2-3; TRBD2 might be the D (6 bases). V lost 6 bases and J 0 bases, leaving 13 bases between the germline ends. Germline V CDR1 and CDR2: SEHNR, FQNEAQ (reference sequence). The CDR3 length is 15 residues. CDR3 sequence (DNA): TGTGCCAGCAGACGGACTAAAACTAGCACAGATACGCAGTATTTT. Encoded protein: CASRRTKTSTDTQYF.

This clone appeared a few times. The V gene is TRBV13, the J gene TRBJ2-7; no firm D call. CDR1 PRHDT and CDR2 FYEKMQ come from the germline V gene (reference sequence). V gave up 3 bases and J gave up 0 bases, with 9 bases separating them. The CDR3 totals 14 residues. CDR3 in amino acids: CASSFPHRSYEQYF. CDR3 DNA: TGTGCCAGCAGCTTCCCCCATCGCTCCTACGAGCAGTACTTC.

This clone was seen a handful of times. This rearrangement joins TRBV7-9 to TRBJ2-7; D unclear. CDR3 size: 13 residues. V was shortened by 1 base and J by 1 base, with 5 bases between the two germline ends. The germline V gene has CDR1 SEHNR and CDR2 FQNEAQ (reference sequence). In DNA, the CDR3 is TGTGCCAGCAGCTTAGATTCGTCCTACGAGCAGTACTTC. It yields the protein CASSLDSSYEQYF.

In its sample, this clone was seen once. The gene calls are TRBV6-5 and TRBJ1-2, with a weak D call TRBD1 (6 bases). The V and J ends lost 8 bases and 4 bases respectively, with 14 bases between them. The germline gives CDR1 MNHEY, CDR2 SVGAGI. The CDR3 extends over 13 amino acids. This CDR3 reads CASRPTGLYGYTF. The CDR3 DNA follows: TGTGCCAGCCGACCGACAGGCCTCTATGGCTACACCTTC.

This chain joins TRBV25-1 and TRBJ2-7; 9 positions agree with TRBD2. Germline values: CDR1 MGHDK, CDR2 SYGVNS. The CDR3 is made up of 14 amino acids. Germline trimming cut 8 bases from V and 1 base from J; bases unmatched to any gene: 6. The chain's CDR3 is CASGPTSGSYEQYF. In DNA form, the CDR3 reads TGTGCCAGCGGTCCGACTAGCGGATCCTACGAGCAGTACTTC.

The chain uses TRBV7-3 and TRBJ2-2; D unresolved. Trimming removed 0 bases at V and 4 bases at J, with 9 bases between. The CDR3 is made up of 15 amino acids. Germline-derived CDR1 and CDR2 are SGHTA and FQGTGA. The CDR3 DNA reads as TGTGCCAGCAGCTTAACGGGCGGCGGCACCGGGGAGCTGTTTTTT. Translating gives CASSLTGGGTGELFF.

V usage is TRBV19 and J usage is TRBJ2-6; 7 bases are a match to TRBD1. Germline CDR1 is LNHDA and CDR2 is SQIVND (reference sequence). The CDR3 length is 15 residues. V was pared by 6 bases and J by 2 bases, with 4 bases of the junction left unmatched. The CDR3 DNA is TGTGCCAGTAGGGCCAGGGGGACTGGGGCCAACGTCCTGACTTTC. This codes for CASRARGTGANVLTF.

CDR3 loop: CASSRTSGGATDTQYF. CDR3 DNA sequence: TGTGCCAGCAGCCGGACTAGCGGGGGGGCCACAGATACGCAGTATTTT. The rearrangement joins TRBV5-4 to TRBJ2-3, with 15 nucleotides matching TRBD2. CDR1 and CDR2 from the germline V gene are SGHNT and YYREEE (reference sequence). J gave up 2 bases and V 4 bases, and 2 bases lay outside the gene matches. The CDR3 runs to 16 residues.

CDR3 in DNA: TGTGCTAGTGGCCTAGCGGGGGGGCTCTACGAGCAGTACTTC. Protein sequence: CASGLAGGLYEQYF. The rearrangement joins TRBV12-5 to TRBJ2-7, with TRBD2 matching over 12 bases. In germline, CDR1 is LGHNT, CDR2 FRNRAP. V dropped 6 bases and J dropped 3; count of bases not matched to a gene: 3. CDR3 length: 14 amino acids. Drawing the rest from reference TRBV12-5 and TRBJ2-7, the complete variable domain is DARVTQTPRHKVTEMGQEVTMRCQPILGHNTVFWYRQTMMQGLELLAYFRNRAPLDDSGMPKDRFSAEMPDATLATLKIQPSEPRDSAVYFCASGLAGGLYEQYFGPGTRLTVT.

The chain carries TRBV5-1 and TRBJ2-7; 7 positions agree with TRBD1. This CDR3 is built from 13 residues. Losses at the gene ends were 2 bases for V and 5 bases for J; bases not matched to a gene: 4. Germline loops: CDR1 SGHRS, CDR2 YFSETQ. CDR3 DNA: TGCGCCAGCAGCTTAGGGGGCGCGGACGAGCAGTACTTC. Residues: CASSLGGADEQYF.

The chain joins TRBV6-5 to TRBJ2-1; 7 bases fit TRBD1. The CDR3 runs 13 residues. The J segment lost 5 bases and the V segment lost 6 bases, leaving 4 bases of the junction unmatched. From germline, CDR1 is MNHEY and CDR2 SVGAGI. The CDR3 DNA sequence: TGTGCCAGCAGAGCCGGGACAGACAATGAGCAGTTCTTC. Translation gives CASRAGTDNEQFF.

V usage is TRBV29-1 and J usage is TRBJ2-3; D call uncertain. V was pared by 3 bases and J by 12 bases, with 10 bases between. The CDR3 consists of 10 residues. The V gene's germline CDR1 is SQVTM and CDR2 ANQGSEA. CDR3 nucleotide sequence: TGCAGCGTTGATGTCACGCTTCAGTATTTT. Translation: CSVDVTLQYF.

This chain joins TRBV2 and TRBJ2-2; D not resolved. Trimming removed 6 bases from V and 1 base from J, with 9 bases in between. The CDR3 has 14 amino acids. The germline CDR1 and CDR2 sequences are SNHLY and FYNNEI. The CDR3 region has the DNA TGTGCCAGCAGAGAGTCACAGAACACCGGGGAGCTGTTTTTT. It encodes CASRESQNTGELFF.

This clone appeared a single time. The chain combines TRBV2 with TRBJ2-1, with a possible D match to TRBD2 (5 bases). Germline V gene data show CDR1 as SNHLY and CDR2 as FYNNEI. Deletions cut 2 bases from V and 7 bases from J, with 15 bases between. CDR3 size: 15 residues. The CDR3 nucleotides are TGTGCCAGCAGTGAATCGGTGGCTAGCTCTAATGAGCAGTTCTTC. Translating gives CASSESVASSNEQFF.

V and J are TRBV27 and TRBJ1-5, with D maybe TRBD1 (5 bases). The CDR3 loop spans 14 amino acids. Germline loops: CDR1 MNHEY, CDR2 SMNVEV (reference sequence). The V end was cut by 5 bases, the J end by 3 bases, with 11 bases between. The CDR3 coding sequence is TGTGCCAGCAGTCCCACGGACACCAATCAGCCCCAGCATTTT. Protein product: CASSPTDTNQPQHF.

The CDR3 loop reads CASSSLSGGRPDTQYF. In DNA, the CDR3 is TGTGCCAGCAGCTCCCTTAGCGGGGGGCGGCCAGATACGCAGTATTTT. This rearrangement joins TRBV13 to TRBJ2-3, with 10 bases that match TRBD2. Per germline, CDR1 PRHDT and CDR2 FYEKMQ (reference sequence). Trimming at V came to 4 bases and at J to 4 bases, leaving 8 bases not matched to a gene. The CDR3 extends over 16 amino acids.